This T cell receptor (beta chain) was obtained from a study of blood T cells in healthy people across ages. Study-wide context: The capture of about one barcoded beta molecule per two T cells was achieved by template switching.

Trimming removed 0 bases at V and 11 bases at J, with 14 bases between. Germline CDR1 SGHRS, CDR2 YFSETQ. The CDR3 sequence is 13 residues long. A second PCR of 7 to 11 cycles used a sample-barcoded 5' primer and a J-beta primer mix. TCRdb re-called the 5' RACE reads with MiXCR, one entry per CDR3 protein. The repertoire holds 1,800,000 or so distinct CDR3 sequences, with 30% to 40% as singletons. The chain has TRBV5-1 and TRBJ2-5; weak D call: TRBD2 (5 bases). The sample was blood. This sequence was found in a human donor in good health. CDR3 sequence reads: CASSLGYPREQYF. The CDR3 DNA is TGCGCCAGCAGCTTGGGGTATCCGAGGGAGCAGTACTTC.